A selection of T cell receptor beta chains follows, all from one sample in a study of blood T cell repertoires in COVID-19. TCRdb's copy holds only in-frame clones and misses some; the assay was immunoSEQ multiplex PCR. The sample lists about 140,000 clones, about 88% occurring once. The sample taken for sequencing was peripheral blood. The receptors come from a human donor in a cohort sampled during active COVID-19. Both conserved end residues are part of each CDR3. Fields, in order: D gene, V gene, J gene, CDR3 DNA, CDR3 protein. The D gene is left open where the match is weak.

>TRBD2|TRBV19|TRBJ2-1
TGTGCCAGTAGTCCCTCCCTCACTAGCGGGGGTTACAATGAGCAGTTCTTC
CASSPSLTSGGYNEQFF
>TRBD1|TRBV3-1/TRBV3-2|TRBJ1-1
TGTGCCAGCAGGCCCGCGACAGGGAGGAGTACTGAAGCTTTCTTT
CASRPATGRSTEAFF
>.|TRBV6-5|TRBJ2-7
TGTGCCAGCGAACGCCGGAGGGCCTACGAGCAGTACTTC
CASERRRAYEQYF
>.|TRBV18|TRBJ1-2
TGTGCCAGCTCACCAACTGGACGAGGAGGATACTATGGCTACACCTTC
CASSPTGRGGYYGYTF
>.|TRBV5-3|TRBJ1-5
TGTGCCAGAAGCTTGGTAGAGGGGTGGTCAGGGGAGCCCCAGCATTTT
CARSLVEGWSGEPQHF
>TRBD1|TRBV19|TRBJ1-4
TGTGCCAGTAGGTCGACAGGGACCGCCTTGAGGCACCGTGAAAAACTGTTTTTT
CASRSTGTALRHREKLFF
>.|TRBV5-5|TRBJ2-1
TGTGCCAGCAGCTTGCTGGACAGTCAGTACAATGAGCAGTTCTTC
CASSLLDSQYNEQFF
>TRBD2|TRBV28|TRBJ2-1
TGTGCCAGCAGTCTAGCGGGGGAGAACAATGAGCAGTTCTTC
CASSLAGENNEQFF
>.|TRBV7-3|TRBJ2-5
TGTGCCAGCTCTTGGAGGGCCGAAGAGACCCAGTACTTC
CASSWRAEETQYF
>.|TRBV4-1|TRBJ2-3
TGCGCCAGCAGCCAAGCCGGTTGGACAGATACGCAGTATTTT
CASSQAGWTDTQYF
>TRBD1|TRBV28|TRBJ2-7
TGTGCCAGCAGTCCCTACGACAGGGAAGGCTACGAGCAGTACTTC
CASSPYDREGYEQYF